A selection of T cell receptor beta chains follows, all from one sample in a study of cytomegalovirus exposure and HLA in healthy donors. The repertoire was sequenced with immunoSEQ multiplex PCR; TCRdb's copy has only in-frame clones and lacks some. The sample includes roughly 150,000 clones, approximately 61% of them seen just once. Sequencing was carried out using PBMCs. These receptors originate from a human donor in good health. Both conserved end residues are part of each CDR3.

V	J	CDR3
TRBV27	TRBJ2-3	CASSELAATDTQYF
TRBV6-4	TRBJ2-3	CASSDAVGLDTQYF
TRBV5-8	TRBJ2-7	CASSSQSIGVGYEQYF
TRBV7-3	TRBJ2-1	CASSPNSGSRSEQFF
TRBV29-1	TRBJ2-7	CSVTSGAYEQYF
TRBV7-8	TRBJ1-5	CASSGLGTGGYQPQHF
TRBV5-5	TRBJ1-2	CASSRPTGAYGYTF
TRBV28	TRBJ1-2	CASSLPTGLDYGYTF
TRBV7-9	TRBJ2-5	CASSLGGAYQETQYF
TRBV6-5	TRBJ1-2	CASSTPGGTRGYTF
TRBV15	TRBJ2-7	CATSRERDYYEQYF
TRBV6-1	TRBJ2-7	CASLQGYEQYF
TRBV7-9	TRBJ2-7	CASSSGLDYEQYF
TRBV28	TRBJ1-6	CASSSGQFKSNSPLHF
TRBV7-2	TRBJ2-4	CASSPWGSRSAKNIQYF
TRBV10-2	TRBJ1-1	CASRKTTPTPNTEAFF
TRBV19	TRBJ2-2	CASSLGLGNTGELFF
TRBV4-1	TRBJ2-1	CASSPWASGRGEQFF
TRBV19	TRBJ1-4	CASSPIEVSGEKLFF
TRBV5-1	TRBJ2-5	CASSFTLQGGETQYF
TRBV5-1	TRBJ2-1	CASSLRSGQGTASEQFF
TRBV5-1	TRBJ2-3	CASSEGTVASTDTQYF
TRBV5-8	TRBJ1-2	CASSLAVGAHWDGYTF
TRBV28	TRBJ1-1	CASSIGQGQVGEAFF
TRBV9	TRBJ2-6	CASSVAGAGANVLTF
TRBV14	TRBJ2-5	CASSHTRGEETQYF
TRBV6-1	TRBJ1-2	CASSMGAWDGYTF
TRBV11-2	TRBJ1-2	CASSRTGLDGYTF
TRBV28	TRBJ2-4	CASSFRVAGLAKNIQYF
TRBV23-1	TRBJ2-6	CASSHTGGAGANVLTF
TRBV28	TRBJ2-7	CASSSPGDSAYEQYF
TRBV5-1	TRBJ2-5	CASSNGDSTQGETQYF
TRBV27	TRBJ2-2	CASSPRDRNTGELFF
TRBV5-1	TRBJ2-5	CASSSGAGGSSGGETQYF
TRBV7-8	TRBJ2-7	CASSQPPTGTENEQYF
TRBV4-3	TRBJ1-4	CASSLSGTGGEKLFF
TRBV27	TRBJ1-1	CASRDPGGTEAFF
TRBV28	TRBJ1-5	CASTRGLLRQPQHF
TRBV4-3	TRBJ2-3	CASSQHPGTSEDTQYF
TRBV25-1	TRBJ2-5	CASSGGRGEAQETQYF
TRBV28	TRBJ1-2	CASSTYRGRSRDGYTF
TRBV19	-	CASSLGGGYEQYF
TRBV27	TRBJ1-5	CASSSGSLSNQPQHF
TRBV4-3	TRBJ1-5	CASSTHHLQPQHF
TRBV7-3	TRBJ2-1	CASSLGLAGGGEQFF
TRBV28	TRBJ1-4	CASSSTGGYEKLFF
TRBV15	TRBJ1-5	CATSPFNQPQHF
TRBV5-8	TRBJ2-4	CASSLGQVPTKNIQYF
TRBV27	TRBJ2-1	CASSPTRGSNEQFF
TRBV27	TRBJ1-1	CASSSSLNTEAFF
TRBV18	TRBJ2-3	CASSASGTGATDTQYF
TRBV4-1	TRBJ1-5	CASSQEVGPGPQHF
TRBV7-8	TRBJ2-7	CASSLDSTYEQYF
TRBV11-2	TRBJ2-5	CASSPSGLARETQYF
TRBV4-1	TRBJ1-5	CASSQDRGNGQPQHF